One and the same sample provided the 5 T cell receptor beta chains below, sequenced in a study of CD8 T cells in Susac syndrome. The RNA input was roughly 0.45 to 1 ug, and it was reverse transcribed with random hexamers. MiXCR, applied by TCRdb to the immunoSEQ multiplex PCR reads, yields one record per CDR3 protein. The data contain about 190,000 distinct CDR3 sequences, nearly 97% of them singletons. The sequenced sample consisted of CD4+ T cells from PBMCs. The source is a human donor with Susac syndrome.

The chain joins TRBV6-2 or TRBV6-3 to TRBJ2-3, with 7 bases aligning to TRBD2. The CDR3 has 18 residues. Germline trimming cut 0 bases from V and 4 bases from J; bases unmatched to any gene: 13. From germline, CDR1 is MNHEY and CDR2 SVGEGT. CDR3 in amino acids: CASSYSMASGIRPDTQYF. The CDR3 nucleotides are TGTGCCAGCAGTTACTCGATGGCTAGCGGAATACGACCAGATACGCAGTATTTT.

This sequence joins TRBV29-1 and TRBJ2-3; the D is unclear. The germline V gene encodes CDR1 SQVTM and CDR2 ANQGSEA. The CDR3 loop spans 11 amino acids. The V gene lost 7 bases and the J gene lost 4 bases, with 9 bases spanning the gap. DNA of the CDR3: TGCAGCGCTCGGTACGCAGATACGCAGTATTTT. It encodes CSARYADTQYF.

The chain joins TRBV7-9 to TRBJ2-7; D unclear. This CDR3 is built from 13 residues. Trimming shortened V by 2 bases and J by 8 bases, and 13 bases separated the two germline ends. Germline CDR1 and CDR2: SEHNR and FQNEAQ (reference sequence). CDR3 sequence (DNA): TGTGCCAGCAGCTTAAGGCTCCTCCGTCAGCAGTACTTC. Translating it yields CASSLRLLRQQYF.

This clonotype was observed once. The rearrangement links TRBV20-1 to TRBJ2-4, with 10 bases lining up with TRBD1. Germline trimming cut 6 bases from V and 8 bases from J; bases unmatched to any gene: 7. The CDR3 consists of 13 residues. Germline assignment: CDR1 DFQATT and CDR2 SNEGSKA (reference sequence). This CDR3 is CSASDRGIHIQYF. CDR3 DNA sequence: TGCAGTGCGTCGGACAGGGGGATACACATTCAGTACTTC.

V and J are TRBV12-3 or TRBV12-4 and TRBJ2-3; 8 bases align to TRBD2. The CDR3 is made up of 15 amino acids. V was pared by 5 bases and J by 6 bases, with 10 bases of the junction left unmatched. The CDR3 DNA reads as TGTGCCAGCAGTCTCGGGGGGGCCAGTTCCGATACGCAGTATTTT. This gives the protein CASSLGGASSDTQYF.